The 2 T cell receptor beta chains in this list originate from one sample, sequenced in a study of T cell responses to AZD1222 COVID-19 vaccine. Repertoires were generated with immunoSEQ multiplex PCR, while TCRdb's copy carries only in-frame clones and drops some. The table records about 110,000 clones, around 94% of them present only once. The source material was peripheral blood, sampled on day 0 of AZD1222 vaccination. The receptors derive from an adult in good health.

The J gene is TRBJ1-5, the V gene TRBV21-1. TRBV21-1 is a pseudogene. The CDR3 is 9 amino acids. Here the CDR3 reads CASSPPQHF. The CDR3 nucleotides read TGTGCCAGCTCCCCGCCCCAGCATTTT.

This chain connects TRBV5-6 to TRBJ2-1; possible D gene TRBD1, 6 bases. The V and J ends lost 4 bases and 5 bases respectively, with 13 bases between them. Germline-derived CDR1 and CDR2 are SGHDT and YYEEEE. The length of the CDR3 is 14 residues. The CDR3 region has the DNA TGTGCCAGCAGCGAAGGACAGTTCCACAATGAGCAGTTCTTC. Protein: CASSEGQFHNEQFF. Combining the CDR3 with reference TRBV5-6 and TRBJ2-1 gives the whole variable domain DAGVTQSPTHLIKTRGQQVTLRCSPKSGHDTVSWYQQALGQGPQFIFQYYEEEERQRGNFPDRFSGHQFPNYSSELNVNALLLGDSALYLCASSEGQFHNEQFFGPGTRLTVL.